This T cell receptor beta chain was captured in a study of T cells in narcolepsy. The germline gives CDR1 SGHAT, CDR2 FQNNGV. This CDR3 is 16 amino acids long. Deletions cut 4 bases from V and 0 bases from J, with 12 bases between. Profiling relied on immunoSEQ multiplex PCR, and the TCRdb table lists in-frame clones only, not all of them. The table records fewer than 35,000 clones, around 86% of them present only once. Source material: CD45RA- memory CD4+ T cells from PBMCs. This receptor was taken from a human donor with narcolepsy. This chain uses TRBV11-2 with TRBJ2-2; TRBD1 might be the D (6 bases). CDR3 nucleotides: TGTGCCAGCAGCTCCGGTACAGGGTCGAACACCGGGGAGCTGTTTTTT. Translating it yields CASSSGTGSNTGELFF.